These T cell receptor beta chains were read from a single sample in a study of shared clonotypes between healthy human individuals. Repertoires were generated with immunoSEQ multiplex PCR, while TCRdb's copy carries only in-frame clones and drops some. This sample carries some 2,500,000 clones, 92% of them seen once, and the ten largest clones take around 0.38%. What was sequenced was naive CD4+ T cells from PBMCs. Receptors were obtained from a young man in good health. Some clones in this sample may be carry-over from other donors' samples. Each CDR3 is given with its conserved first and last residue. The D gene is left open where the match is weak. Expanded clones are given a class, and other clones once, few, many or no size at all.

V,size,D,J,DNA,CDR3
TRBV5-8,once,.,TRBJ2-5,TGTGCCAGCAGTAACGGACGCCTAGATCGGGAGACCCAGTACTTC,CASSNGRLDRETQYF
TRBV5-1,.,TRBD1,TRBJ2-7,TGCGCCAGCAGCCAACAGGGGTTCTACGAGCAGTACTTC,CASSQQGFYEQYF
TRBV30,.,.,TRBJ2-7,TGTGCCTGGAGCAGCGGATCCTACGAGCAGTACTTC,CAWSSGSYEQYF
TRBV18,.,.,TRBJ2-6,TGTGCCAGCTCACCACCGGACGGGGCCAACGTCCTGACTTTC,CASSPPDGANVLTF
TRBV28,.,.,TRBJ1-4,TGTGCCAGCAGTTTCCGCCGGGGGGCGATTGGGGAAAAACTGTTTTTT,CASSFRRGAIGEKLFF
TRBV7-9,.,TRBD2,TRBJ2-7,TGTGCCAGCAGCGCTAGCGGGAGGACCTACGAGCAGTACTTC,CASSASGRTYEQYF
TRBV10-3,.,TRBD2,TRBJ2-7,TGTGCCATCAGTGAGCTGGGGACTAGCGGAAGCTCCTACGAGCAGTACTTC,CAISELGTSGSSYEQYF
TRBV5-1,once,.,TRBJ2-7,TGCGCCAGCAGCTTGGATGGGGTCAGGGTGGGAGAGCAGTACTTC,CASSLDGVRVGEQYF
TRBV4-3,.,.,TRBJ1-4,TGCGCCAGCAGCCAAGGGGTGCCCCTAGGTAATGAAAAACTGTTTTTT,CASSQGVPLGNEKLFF
TRBV15,.,.,TRBJ2-5,TGTGCCACCAGCAGAGTAGGGGAAGAGACCCAGTACTTC,CATSRVGEETQYF
TRBV5-4,.,.,TRBJ2-2,TGTGCCAGCAGCTCTCCACGGGGACTGAACACCGGGGAGCTGTTTTTT,CASSSPRGLNTGELFF
TRBV18,.,.,TRBJ1-3,TGTGCCAGCTCACCGGACAGAAACACCATATATTTT,CASSPDRNTIYF